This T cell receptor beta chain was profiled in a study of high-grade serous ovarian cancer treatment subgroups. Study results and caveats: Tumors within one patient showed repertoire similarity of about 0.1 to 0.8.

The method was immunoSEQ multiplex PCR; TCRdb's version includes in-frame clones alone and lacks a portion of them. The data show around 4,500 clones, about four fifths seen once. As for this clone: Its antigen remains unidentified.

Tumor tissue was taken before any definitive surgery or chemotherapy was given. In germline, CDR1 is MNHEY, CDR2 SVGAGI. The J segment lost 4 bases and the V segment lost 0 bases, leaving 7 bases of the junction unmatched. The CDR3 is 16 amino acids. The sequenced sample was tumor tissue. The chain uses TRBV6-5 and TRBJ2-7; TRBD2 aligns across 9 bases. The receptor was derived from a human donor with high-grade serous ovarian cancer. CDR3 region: CASSYSRGAGGYEQYF. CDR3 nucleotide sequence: TGTGCCAGCAGTTACTCCCGTGGGGCGGGGGGGTACGAGCAGTACTTC.